Below are 3 T cell receptor beta chains sequenced from a single sample in a study of cytomegalovirus exposure and HLA in healthy donors. Primers included in the PCR were 60 Vbeta and 13 Jbeta primers. TCRdb's table, derived via immunoSEQ multiplex PCR, lists solely in-frame clones and lacks some. The table records more than 150,000 clones, around 81% of them present only once. The sample taken for sequencing was PBMCs. These receptors came from a woman aged 30 to 39 in good health and CMV-seronegative.

This sequence joins TRBV4-3 and TRBJ2-1, with 8 positions matching TRBD2. J was trimmed by 8 bases and V by 0 bases; bases with no gene match: 12. This CDR3 region has 17 residues. Looked up from germline, CDR1 is LGHNA and CDR2 is YSLEER. The CDR3 bases are TGCGCCAGCAGCCAAGATTCCGCGGGGGGCCGGGGGGATGAGCAGTTCTTC. It codes for CASSQDSAGGRGDEQFF.

The chain recombines TRBV7-9 with TRBJ1-4; 8 nucleotides align to TRBD1. Germline V gene lookup returns CDR1 SEHNR and CDR2 FQNEAQ (reference sequence). The CDR3 length is 12 residues. Losses at the gene ends were 6 bases for V and 6 bases for J; bases not matched to a gene: 0. For the CDR3, the DNA is TGTGCCAGCAGACAGGGGGATGAAAAACTGTTTTTT. Protein sequence: CASRQGDEKLFF.

V gene TRBV28 combines with J gene TRBJ2-7; D possibly corresponds to TRBD2 (5 bases). V lost 5 bases and J 2 bases, leaving 13 bases between the germline ends. The CDR3 is made up of 14 amino acids. Germline assignment: CDR1 MDHEN and CDR2 SYDVKM. The CDR3 coding sequence is TGTGCCAGCAGTATGACGGTAGCGACCTACGAGCAGTACTTC. This translates into CASSMTVATYEQYF. Based on the CDR3 plus reference TRBV28 and TRBJ2-7, the full variable domain is DVKVTQSSRYLVKRTGEKVFLECVQDMDHENMFWYRQDPGLGLRLIYFSYDVKMKEKGDIPEGYSVSREKKERFSLILESASTNQTSMYLCASSMTVATYEQYFGPGTRLTVT.